This T cell receptor (beta chain) appears in the sequencing data of a study of OX40 agonist ivuxolimab in advanced cancers. In the study overall: The patients received ivuxolimab by intravenous route every 2 weeks at 0.01 to 10 mg/kg. Around 40% of patients had received prior checkpoint inhibitor therapy. The study's findings and limits: At doses 0.1 to 3.0 mg/kg, CD4+ and CD8+ clones expanded.

With 0 bases removed from V and 4 bases from J, the gap between germline ends came to 9 bases. The CDR3 length is 14 residues. Looked up from germline, CDR1 is MNHEY and CDR2 is SMNVEV (reference sequence). A remark on this clone: What it binds is not known.

The repertoire was sequenced with immunoSEQ multiplex PCR; TCRdb's copy has only in-frame clones and lacks some. The table lists about 60,000 clones, 65% to 90% of them singletons. The sequence was collected from an adult with an advanced solid tumor such as melanoma, head and neck, liver or kidney cancer. The sample here was CD4+ or CD8+ T cells sorted from blood, taken in a trial of the OX40 agonist ivuxolimab. The chain joins TRBV27 to TRBJ1-1; D is unclear. CDR3 nucleotide sequence: TGTGCCAGCAGTTTATCTTGGTCGGGCACTGAAGCTTTCTTT. This translates into CASSLSWSGTEAFF.